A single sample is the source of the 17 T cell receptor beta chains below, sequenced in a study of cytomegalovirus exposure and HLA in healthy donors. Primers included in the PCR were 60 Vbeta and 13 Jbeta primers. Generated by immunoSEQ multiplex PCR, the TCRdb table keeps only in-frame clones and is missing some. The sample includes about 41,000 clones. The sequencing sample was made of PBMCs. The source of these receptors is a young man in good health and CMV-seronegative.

Written as DNA, the CDR3 is TGTGCCAGCAGCTTATCCGCGGGCGCTCCGTACAATGAGCAGTTCTTC. Protein sequence: CASSLSAGAPYNEQFF. The V call is TRBV7-2, the J call TRBJ2-1; D is possibly TRBD2 (5 bases). The CDR3 is 16 amino acids. Between the trimmed V and J ends, which lost 2 bases and 4 bases, there was a span of 15 bases. From germline, CDR1 is SGHTA and CDR2 FQGNSA. Based on the CDR3 plus reference TRBV7-2 and TRBJ2-1, the full variable domain is GAGVSQSPSNKVTEKGKDVELRCDPISGHTALYWYRQSLGQGLEFLIYFQGNSAPDKSGLPSDRFSAERTGGSVSTLTIQRTQQEDSAVYLCASSLSAGAPYNEQFFGPGTRLTVL.

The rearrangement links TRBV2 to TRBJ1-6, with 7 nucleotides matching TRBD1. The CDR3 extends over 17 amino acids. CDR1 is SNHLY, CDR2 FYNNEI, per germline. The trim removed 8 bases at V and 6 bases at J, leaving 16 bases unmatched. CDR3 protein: CASGTETGTAFNSPLHF. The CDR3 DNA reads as TGTGCCAGCGGGACTGAAACCGGGACAGCTTTTAATTCACCCCTCCACTTT. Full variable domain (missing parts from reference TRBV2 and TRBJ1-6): EPEVTQTPSHQVTQMGQEVILRCVPISNHLYFYWYRQILGQKVEFLVSFYNNEISEKSEIFDDQFSVERPDGSNFTLKIRSTKLEDSAMYFCASGTETGTAFNSPLHFGNGTRLTVT.

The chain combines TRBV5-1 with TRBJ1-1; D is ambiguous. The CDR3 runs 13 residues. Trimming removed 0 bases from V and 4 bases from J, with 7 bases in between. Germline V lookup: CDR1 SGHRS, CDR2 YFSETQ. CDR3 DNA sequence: TGCGCCAGCAGCTTGGCCATCGGCACTGAAGCTTTCTTT. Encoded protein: CASSLAIGTEAFF.

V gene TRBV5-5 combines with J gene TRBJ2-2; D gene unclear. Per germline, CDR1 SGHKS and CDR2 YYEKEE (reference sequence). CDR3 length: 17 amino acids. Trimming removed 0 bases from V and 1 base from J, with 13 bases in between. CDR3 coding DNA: TGTGCCAGCAGCTTGGATATCACCAGACAGAACACCGGGGAGCTGTTTTTT. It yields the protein CASSLDITRQNTGELFF.

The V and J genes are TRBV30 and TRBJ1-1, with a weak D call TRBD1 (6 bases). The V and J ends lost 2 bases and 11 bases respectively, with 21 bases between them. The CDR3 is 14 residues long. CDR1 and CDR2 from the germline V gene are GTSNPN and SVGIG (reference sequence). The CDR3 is CAWSQTTRGRGAFF. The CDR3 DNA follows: TGTGCCTGGAGTCAAACCACGCGGGGGCGCGGGGCTTTCTTT.

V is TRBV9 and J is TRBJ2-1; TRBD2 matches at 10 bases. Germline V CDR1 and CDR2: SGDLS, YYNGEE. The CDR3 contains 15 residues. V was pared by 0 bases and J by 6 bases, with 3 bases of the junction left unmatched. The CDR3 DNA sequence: TGTGCCAGCAGCGTAGTGAGCGGGGGGGGCAATGAGCAGTTCTTC. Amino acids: CASSVVSGGGNEQFF. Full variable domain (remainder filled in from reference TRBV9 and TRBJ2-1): DSGVTQTPKHLITATGQRVTLRCSPRSGDLSVYWYQQSLDQGLQFLIQYYNGEERAKGNILERFSAQQFPDLHSELNLSSLELGDSALYFCASSVVSGGGNEQFFGPGTRLTVL.

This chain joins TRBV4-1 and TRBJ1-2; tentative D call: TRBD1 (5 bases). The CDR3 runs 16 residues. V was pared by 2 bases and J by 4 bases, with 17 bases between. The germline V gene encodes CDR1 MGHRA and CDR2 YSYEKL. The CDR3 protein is CASSQSGGEWVYGYTF. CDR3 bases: TGCGCCAGCAGCCAATCCGGAGGGGAATGGGTCTATGGCTACACCTTC.

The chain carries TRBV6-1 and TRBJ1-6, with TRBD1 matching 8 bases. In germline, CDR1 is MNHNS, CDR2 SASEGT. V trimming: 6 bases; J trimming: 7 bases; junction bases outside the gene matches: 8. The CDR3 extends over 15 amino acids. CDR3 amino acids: CASSYMTGANSPLHF. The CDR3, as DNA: TGTGCCAGCAGCTACATGACAGGGGCAAATTCACCCCTCCACTTT.

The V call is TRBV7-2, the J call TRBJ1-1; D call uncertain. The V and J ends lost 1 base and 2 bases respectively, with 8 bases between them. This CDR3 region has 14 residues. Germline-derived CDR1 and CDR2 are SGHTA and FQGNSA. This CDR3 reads CASSLVQINTEAFF. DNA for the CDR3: TGTGCCAGCAGCTTAGTTCAGATTAACACTGAAGCTTTCTTT. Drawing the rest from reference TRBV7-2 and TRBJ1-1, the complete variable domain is GAGVSQSPSNKVTEKGKDVELRCDPISGHTALYWYRQSLGQGLEFLIYFQGNSAPDKSGLPSDRFSAERTGGSVSTLTIQRTQQEDSAVYLCASSLVQINTEAFFGQGTRLTVV.

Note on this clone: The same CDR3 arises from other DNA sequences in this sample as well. Here the CDR3 reads CASSLGAKRGSYNSPLHF. The CDR3 nucleotides read TGTGCCAGCAGCCTTGGGGCGAAAAGGGGATCCTATAATTCACCCCTCCACTTT. The chain carries TRBV4-2 and TRBJ1-6; a weak D match, TRBD1 (5 bases). Trimming took off 4 bases at V and 1 base at J, with 17 bases between the two ends. CDR1 and CDR2 (germline): LGHNA, YNFKEQ. This CDR3 is built from 18 residues.

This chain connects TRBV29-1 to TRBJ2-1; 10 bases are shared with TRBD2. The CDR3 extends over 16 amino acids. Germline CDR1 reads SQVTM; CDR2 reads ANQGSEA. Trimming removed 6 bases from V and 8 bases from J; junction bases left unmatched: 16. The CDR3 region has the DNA TGCAGCGTGACTGGACAGGCTAGCGGGAGTGGCTATGAGCAGTTCTTC. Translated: CSVTGQASGSGYEQFF.

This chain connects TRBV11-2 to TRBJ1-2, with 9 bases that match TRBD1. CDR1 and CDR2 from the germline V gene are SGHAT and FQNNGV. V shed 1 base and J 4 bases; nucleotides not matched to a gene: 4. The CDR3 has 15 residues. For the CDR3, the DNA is TGTGCCAGCAGCTTAGGGCGGGACAGGGTCTATGGCTACACCTTC. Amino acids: CASSLGRDRVYGYTF.

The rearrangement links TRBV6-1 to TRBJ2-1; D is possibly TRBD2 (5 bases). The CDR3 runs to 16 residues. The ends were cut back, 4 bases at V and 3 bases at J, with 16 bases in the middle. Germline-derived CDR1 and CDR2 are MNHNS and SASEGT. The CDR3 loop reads CASSVASRAGYNEQFF. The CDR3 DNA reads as TGTGCCAGCAGTGTAGCGAGTCGAGCTGGCTACAATGAGCAGTTCTTC.

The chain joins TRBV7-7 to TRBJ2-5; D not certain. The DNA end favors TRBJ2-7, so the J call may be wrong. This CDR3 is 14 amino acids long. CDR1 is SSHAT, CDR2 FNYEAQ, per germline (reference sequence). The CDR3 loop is CASSPLRSSHEQYF. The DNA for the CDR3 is TGTGCCAGCAGCCCCCTCCGCTCTTCCCACGAGCAGTACTTC.

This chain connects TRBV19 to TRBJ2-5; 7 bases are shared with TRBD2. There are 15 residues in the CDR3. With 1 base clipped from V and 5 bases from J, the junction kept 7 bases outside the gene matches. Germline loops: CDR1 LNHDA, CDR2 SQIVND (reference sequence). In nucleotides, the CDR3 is TGTGCCAGTAGTATAGGGCAGCGGGACGGGGAGACCCAGTACTTC. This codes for CASSIGQRDGETQYF.

This CDR3 reads CASSQEPSYEQYF. CDR3 nucleotides: TGCGCCAGCAGCCAAGAGCCCAGCTACGAGCAGTACTTC. This chain uses TRBV4-1 with TRBJ2-7; unclear D gene. Trimming cost V 0 bases and J 3 bases, with 6 bases left between them. The CDR3 contains 13 residues. Germline lookup yields CDR1 MGHRA and CDR2 YSYEKL.

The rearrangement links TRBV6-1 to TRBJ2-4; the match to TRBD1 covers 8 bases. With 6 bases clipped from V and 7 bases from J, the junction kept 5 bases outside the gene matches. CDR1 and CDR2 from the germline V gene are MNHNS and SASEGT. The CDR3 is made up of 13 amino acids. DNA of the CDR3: TGTGCCAGCAGCCCAGGGGGCGCCAACATTCAGTACTTC. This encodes CASSPGGANIQYF.